The 29 T cell receptor beta chains below all came from one sample that was sequenced in a study of blood T cell repertoires in COVID-19. Some clones are missing from TCRdb's copy, which holds only in-frame ones; the method was immunoSEQ multiplex PCR. The repertoire holds fewer than 65,000 clones, 91% seen once, with around 7.2% in the top ten. The sample consisted of peripheral blood. The receptors were sampled from a woman aged 55-75 years with active or convalescent COVID-19.

This clone was detected only once. This chain connects TRBV30 to TRBJ1-1; a weak D match, TRBD1 (6 bases). Germline V gene data show CDR1 as GTSNPN and CDR2 as SVGIG (reference sequence). This CDR3 spans 15 amino acids. Trimming pared 2 bases from V and 3 bases from J, leaving 16 bases between. DNA of the CDR3: TGTGCCTGGAGTCTAACAGGGAACTTGGACACTGAAGCTTTCTTT. Encoded protein: CAWSLTGNLDTEAFF.

The chain joins TRBV12-5 to TRBJ2-1, with 9 bases aligning to TRBD1. V shed 5 bases, J shed 7 bases, and the junction held 12 bases outside the gene matches. This CDR3 region has 16 residues. The germline V gene encodes CDR1 LGHNT and CDR2 FRNRAP. The CDR3 here is CASGAQPGQGINEQFF. CDR3 DNA sequence: TGTGCTAGTGGTGCCCAACCGGGACAGGGCATTAATGAGCAGTTCTTC.

V usage is TRBV27 and J usage is TRBJ1-5, with D unclear. This CDR3 region has 13 residues. Looked up from germline, CDR1 is MNHEY and CDR2 is SMNVEV (reference sequence). V dropped 4 bases and J dropped 3 bases, with 7 bases sitting between them. The CDR3 DNA sequence: TGTGCCAGCAGTTCAGGTCCCAATCAGCCCCAGCATTTT. This gives the protein CASSSGPNQPQHF.

The genes are TRBV27 and TRBJ2-3; 9 nucleotides agree with TRBD2. The CDR3 has 15 residues. J was trimmed by 11 bases and V by 3 bases; bases with no gene match: 12. CDR1 MNHEY and CDR2 SMNVEV come from the germline V gene (reference sequence). The CDR3 loop is CASSLLGGGAILQYF. DNA of the CDR3: TGTGCCAGCAGTTTGCTAGGCGGGGGGGCGATCCTGCAGTATTTT.

J is TRBJ2-2 and V is TRBV10-3, with 8 positions matching TRBD1. CDR1 is ENHRY, CDR2 SYGVKD, per germline. This CDR3 has 15 residues. With V trimmed by 6 bases and J by 4 bases, 7 bases remained unmatched. The CDR3 protein is CAIRPGTGPTGELFF. The CDR3, as DNA: TGTGCCATCAGGCCCGGGACAGGTCCCACCGGGGAGCTGTTTTTT.

The V and J genes are TRBV6-2 or TRBV6-3 and TRBJ1-2; TRBD1 is a possible D gene (5 bases). Trimming removed 4 bases at V and 0 bases at J, with 12 bases between. The CDR3 covers 15 residues. The germline gives CDR1 MNHEY, CDR2 SVGEGT. The CDR3 here is CASSLRGNTNYGYTF. The DNA for the CDR3 is TGTGCCAGCAGTTTACGGGGGAATACTAACTATGGCTACACCTTC.

The sample holds a few counts of this clone. The chain recombines TRBV2 with TRBJ1-2, with 7 bases fitting TRBD1. The CDR3 loop spans 15 amino acids. Germline-derived CDR1 and CDR2 are SNHLY and FYNNEI. Trimming cost V 7 bases and J 6 bases; bases outside gene matches: 14. The DNA of the CDR3 is TGTGCCAGCAATACCCACCCAGGGGGGATCGATGGCTACACCTTC. This encodes CASNTHPGGIDGYTF.

The chain recombines TRBV28 with TRBJ1-4; D gene ambiguous. Germline assignment: CDR1 MDHEN and CDR2 SYDVKM. The CDR3 has 14 residues. The germline V and J ends were trimmed by 4 bases and 5 bases, with 11 bases remaining between them. CDR3 DNA: TGTGCCAGCAGTTCGCGGGCCCTCAATGAAAAACTGTTTTTT. This translates into CASSSRALNEKLFF. The full variable domain, completed using reference TRBV28 and TRBJ1-4, is DVKVTQSSRYLVKRTGEKVFLECVQDMDHENMFWYRQDPGLGLRLIYFSYDVKMKEKGDIPEGYSVSREKKERFSLILESASTNQTSMYLCASSSRALNEKLFFGSGTQLSVL.

This chain uses TRBV7-2 with TRBJ1-1; TRBD1 matches 7 bases. The J segment lost 4 bases and the V segment lost 5 bases, leaving 7 bases of the junction unmatched. From germline, CDR1 is SGHTA and CDR2 FQGNSA. The CDR3 is 14 amino acids. CDR3 loop: CASSPQQGSTEAFF. Written as DNA, the CDR3 is TGTGCCAGCAGCCCCCAACAGGGGAGCACTGAAGCTTTCTTT.

The count of this clone is one. The chain links TRBV5-4 to TRBJ1-6; 11 positions agree with TRBD1. The CDR3 is made up of 16 amino acids. Unmatched junction bases numbered 7, after V lost 3 bases and J lost 8 bases. Germline V gene data show CDR1 as SGHNT and CDR2 as YYREEE (reference sequence). CDR3 in amino acids: CASSSGGQGAYSPLHF. The DNA for the CDR3 is TGTGCCAGCAGCTCGGGCGGACAGGGGGCATATTCACCCCTCCACTTT.

V is TRBV28 and J is TRBJ2-3; the D is unclear. This CDR3 is 14 amino acids long. V was shortened by 7 bases and J by 5 bases, with 16 bases between the two germline ends. Looked up from germline, CDR1 is MDHEN and CDR2 is SYDVKM. The CDR3 DNA sequence: TGTGCCAGCAAACCCCGGAGCACGGTAGATACGCAGTATTTT. Translation gives CASKPRSTVDTQYF.

The chain has TRBV4-2 and TRBJ1-4; no reliable D call. CDR1 LGHNA and CDR2 YNFKEQ come from the germline V gene. Deletions cut 1 base from V and 4 bases from J, with 10 bases between. The length of the CDR3 is 15 residues. The CDR3 coding sequence is TGTGCCAGCAGCCAAGCTTCGTCCCTTAATGAAAAACTGTTTTTT. Protein product: CASSQASSLNEKLFF.

The chain carries TRBV4-1 and TRBJ2-7, with 9 bases fitting TRBD1. There are 15 residues in the CDR3. The V gene end was trimmed by 2 bases and the J gene end by 3 bases; junction bases not matched to a gene: 5. CDR1 is MGHRA, CDR2 YSYEKL, per germline. The CDR3 bases are TGCGCCAGCAGCCAATATACGGGACAGGGCTACGAGCAGTACTTC. As protein: CASSQYTGQGYEQYF.

J is TRBJ1-4 and V is TRBV5-4; TRBD1 might be the D (5 bases). Trimming stripped 1 base from V and 7 bases from J, with 8 bases between. The CDR3 spans 13 residues. CDR1 is SGHNT, CDR2 YYREEE, per germline (reference sequence). The CDR3: CASSLRGGEKLFF. For the CDR3, the DNA is TGTGCCAGCAGCTTGCGGGGGGGTGAAAAACTGTTTTTT.

The chain recombines TRBV9 with TRBJ2-5; the D gene is possibly TRBD2 (6 bases). The CDR3 has 11 residues. Germline V gives CDR1 SGDLS, CDR2 YYNGEE. V lost 4 bases and J lost 9, with 10 bases in between. CDR3 DNA sequence: TGTGCCAGCAGCCAAGGCGGGGCCCAGTACTTC. Protein product: CASSQGGAQYF. Full variable domain (remainder filled in from reference TRBV9 and TRBJ2-5): DSGVTQTPKHLITATGQRVTLRCSPRSGDLSVYWYQQSLDQGLQFLIQYYNGEERAKGNILERFSAQQFPDLHSELNLSSLELGDSALYFCASSQGGAQYFGPGTRLLVL.

This chain connects TRBV7-9 to TRBJ2-5; 13 bases map to TRBD2. The V gene end was trimmed by 5 bases and the J gene end by 7 bases; junction bases not matched to a gene: 4. The CDR3 sequence is 14 residues long. Germline V lookup: CDR1 SEHNR, CDR2 FQNEAQ (reference sequence). The CDR3 DNA follows: TGTGCCAGCAGCCGACGGACTAGCGGGGGGACCCAGTACTTC. It is translated as CASSRRTSGGTQYF.

The J gene is TRBJ2-7, the V gene TRBV12-3 or TRBV12-4; D is uncertain. The CDR3 covers 12 residues. Trimming stripped 6 bases from V and 0 bases from J, with 6 bases between. The DNA of the CDR3 is TGTGCCAGCAGCGGTAGCTCCTACGAGCAGTACTTC. It yields the protein CASSGSSYEQYF.

Written as DNA, the CDR3 is TGTGCCAGCGGAGGGGGCAATCAGCCCCAGCATTTT. Its protein is CASGGGNQPQHF. The V call is TRBV28, the J call TRBJ1-5; the D gene is possibly TRBD1 (5 bases). This CDR3 comprises 12 residues. Trimming shortened V by 8 bases and J by 2 bases, and 7 bases separated the two germline ends. Per the germline V gene, CDR1 is MDHEN and CDR2 is SYDVKM. The variable domain in full, completed from reference TRBV28 and TRBJ1-5, reads DVKVTQSSRYLVKRTGEKVFLECVQDMDHENMFWYRQDPGLGLRLIYFSYDVKMKEKGDIPEGYSVSREKKERFSLILESASTNQTSMYLCASGGGNQPQHFGDGTRLSIL.

Only one count was recorded for this clone. V gene TRBV2 combines with J gene TRBJ2-7; no firm D call. The CDR3 has 11 residues. Germline values: CDR1 SNHLY, CDR2 FYNNEI. Deletions cut 4 bases from V and 6 bases from J, with 7 bases between. CDR3 coding DNA: TGTGCCAGCAGTGGGAGCCGCGAGCAGTACTTC. Amino acids: CASSGSREQYF.

This clone was seen once. The V gene is TRBV28, the J gene TRBJ1-5; the match to TRBD1 covers 9 bases. Germline lookup yields CDR1 MDHEN and CDR2 SYDVKM. V lost 2 bases, J lost 4 bases, and 0 bases stayed unmatched. CDR3 length: 14 amino acids. CDR3 residues: CASSLGQGNQPQHF. The CDR3 region has the DNA TGTGCCAGCAGTTTAGGACAGGGGAATCAGCCCCAGCATTTT.

The gene calls are TRBV18 and TRBJ2-7; D unclear. This CDR3 is 12 amino acids long. Germline-derived CDR1 and CDR2 are KGHSH and LQKENI. Trimming stripped 6 bases from V and 3 bases from J, with 9 bases between. In DNA form, the CDR3 reads TGTGCCAGCTCGCGAGAGCTCTACGAGCAGTACTTC. It translates to CASSRELYEQYF.

This chain links TRBV5-1 with TRBJ2-1, with 13 positions matching TRBD2. This CDR3 comprises 15 residues. Germline-derived CDR1 and CDR2 are SGHRS and YFSETQ. V lost 4 bases, J lost 6 bases, and 4 bases stayed unmatched. The CDR3 reads CASSLWTSGSNEQFF. The DNA of the CDR3 is TGCGCCAGCAGCCTCTGGACTAGCGGGAGCAATGAGCAGTTCTTC.

The CDR3, as DNA: TGTGCCAGCAGCTTGTCGGGGGGCGACGAGCAGTACTTC. Encoded protein: CASSLSGGDEQYF. The rearrangement uses TRBV5-4 and TRBJ2-7, with TRBD2 as a possible D gene (7 bases). This CDR3 has 13 amino acids. V shed 1 base and J shed 5 bases, with 10 bases lying between them. Germline V gene data show CDR1 as SGHNT and CDR2 as YYREEE (reference sequence).

This clone was recorded only once. This chain joins TRBV7-6 and TRBJ2-7, with 9 nucleotides matching TRBD1. Germline V lookup: CDR1 SGHVS, CDR2 FNYEAQ. V was pared by 5 bases and J by 0 bases, with 5 bases of the junction left unmatched. This CDR3 contains 15 residues. CDR3 amino acids: CASSPWTGDSYEQYF. In DNA form, the CDR3 reads TGTGCCAGCAGCCCCTGGACAGGGGACTCCTACGAGCAGTACTTC.

The gene calls are TRBV12-3 or TRBV12-4 and TRBJ2-5; D is uncertain. This CDR3 comprises 11 residues. The V end lost 6 bases, the J end lost 1 base, and 3 bases lay between the germline ends. Here the CDR3 reads CASSRQETQYF. The CDR3 DNA follows: TGTGCCAGCAGCCGCCAAGAGACCCAGTACTTC.

The chain uses TRBV5-4 and TRBJ1-2; 9 bases fit TRBD1. Germline assignment: CDR1 SGHNT and CDR2 YYREEE (reference sequence). V lost 1 base and J lost 4; bases outside the gene matches: 8. This CDR3 is 16 amino acids long. CDR3 sequence (DNA): TGTGCCAGCAGCTTGTACAGGGGGCAATCACCCTATGGCTACACCTTC. Its protein is CASSLYRGQSPYGYTF.

The V gene is TRBV6-2 or TRBV6-3, the J gene TRBJ2-1; 8 bases fit TRBD2. V lost 2 bases and J lost 6; bases outside the gene matches: 6. The CDR3 covers 15 residues. The germline gives CDR1 MNHEY, CDR2 SVGEGT. The CDR3 nucleotides read TGTGCCAGCAGTTACCCCCCGGGAGGGCGCAATGAGCAGTTCTTC. Its protein product is CASSYPPGGRNEQFF.

This clone appeared once. The chain employs TRBV28 and TRBJ1-2, with 8 bases aligning to TRBD1. The ends lost 6 bases at V and 4 bases at J; junction bases unmatched: 10. CDR1 and CDR2 (germline): MDHEN, SYDVKM. This CDR3 is 15 amino acids long. Here the CDR3 reads CASRTSGTGTYGYTF. CDR3 bases: TGTGCCAGCAGGACCTCCGGGACAGGCACCTATGGCTACACCTTC.

The CDR3 loop is CAWIRTGNTEAFF. CDR3 nucleotides: TGTGCCTGGATTCGGACAGGGAACACTGAAGCTTTCTTT. This sequence joins TRBV30 and TRBJ1-1; 7 bases line up with TRBD1. Trimming cost V 4 bases and J 1 base; bases outside gene matches: 3. The CDR3 length is 13 residues. In germline, CDR1 is GTSNPN, CDR2 SVGIG (reference sequence).